This record covers a single T cell receptor beta chain. This specimen belongs to a study of T cells in Graves' hyperthyroidism and ophthalmopathy. The investigators amplified TCR beta CDR3 regions from RNA transcripts. RT-PCR in the first round (using the HTBI primer set) targeted the TCR CDR3. Via MiXCR, TCRdb re-called the multiplex PCR reads, giving one row per CDR3 protein. This sample has a few hundred thousand distinct CDR3 sequences, with about 15% found just once. Trimming took 6 bases from V and 8 from J; bases not matched to a gene: 9. Germline CDR1 and CDR2: SNHLY and FYNNEI. The CDR3 sequence is 14 residues long.

The sample comprised blood. This receptor was taken from a woman in her 40s with Graves' hyperthyroidism that later progressed to Graves' ophthalmopathy. The chain recombines TRBV2 with TRBJ2-4, with TRBD2 matching 8 bases. Here the CDR3 reads CASRNSGVKDIQYF. CDR3 bases: TGTGCCAGCAGGAATAGCGGGGTCAAGGACATTCAGTACTTC.